This is a list of T cell receptor beta chains from one sample in a study of T cells after yellow fever vaccination. TCRdb re-analysed the 5' RACE reads in MiXCR, keeping a single row per CDR3 protein. The sample lists around 260,000 distinct CDR3 sequences, 5.2% occurring once. The material was CD4+ T cells sorted from PBMCs, obtained on the day of the yellow fever booster vaccination. These receptors came from a man between 18 and 29 years old who received the YFV17D yellow fever vaccine. Both conserved end residues are part of each CDR3. Fields, in order: J gene, clone size, V gene, D gene, CDR3 DNA, CDR3 protein. The D gene is left open where the match is weak. Clone size is given for some rows only: seen once, a few or many times, or a class if the clone is expanded.

TRBJ2-1	.	TRBV29-1	TRBD2	TGCAGCGTTGAAAAGGGGATAGCGGGGACCTACAATGAGCAGTTCTTC	CSVEKGIAGTYNEQFF
TRBJ2-3	few	TRBV7-2	.	TGTGCCAGCAGCCACAGGGAACGTCCAGATACGCAGTATTTT	CASSHRERPDTQYF
TRBJ1-3	.	TRBV19	.	TGTGCCAGTAGTTTTTCAGGGGCCTCTGGAAACACCATATATTTT	CASSFSGASGNTIYF
TRBJ2-6	many	TRBV12-3/TRBV12-4	TRBD1	TGTGCCAGCAGCGCCACCCGAGCTGGACAGGGGACTTCTGGGGCCAACGTCCTGACTTTC	CASSATRAGQGTSGANVLTF
TRBJ1-6	.	TRBV19	.	TGTGCCAGTAGTAATTTGGGGGAAGGTCCTTCACCCCTCCACTTT	CASSNLGEGPSPLHF
TRBJ2-1	.	TRBV7-9	TRBD2	TGTGCCAGCATCTTGGGGACTAACAATGAGCAGTTCTTC	CASILGTNNEQFF
TRBJ2-2	few	TRBV20-1	TRBD2	TGCAGTGCTAGGAAAGCGGGGGGTTCAGCCGGGGAGCTGTTTTTT	CSARKAGGSAGELFF
TRBJ1-4	.	TRBV7-3	.	TGTGCCAGCAGCCAAGGCTCCCCTGGGGAAAAACTGTTTTTT	CASSQGSPGEKLFF
TRBJ1-4	.	TRBV5-1	TRBD1	TGCGCCAGCAGCATACAGGGGGGTAATGAAAAACTGTTTTTT	CASSIQGGNEKLFF
TRBJ2-1	.	TRBV18	.	TGTGCCAGCTCACCACCGAGGGGGTACAATGAGCAGTTCTTC	CASSPPRGYNEQFF